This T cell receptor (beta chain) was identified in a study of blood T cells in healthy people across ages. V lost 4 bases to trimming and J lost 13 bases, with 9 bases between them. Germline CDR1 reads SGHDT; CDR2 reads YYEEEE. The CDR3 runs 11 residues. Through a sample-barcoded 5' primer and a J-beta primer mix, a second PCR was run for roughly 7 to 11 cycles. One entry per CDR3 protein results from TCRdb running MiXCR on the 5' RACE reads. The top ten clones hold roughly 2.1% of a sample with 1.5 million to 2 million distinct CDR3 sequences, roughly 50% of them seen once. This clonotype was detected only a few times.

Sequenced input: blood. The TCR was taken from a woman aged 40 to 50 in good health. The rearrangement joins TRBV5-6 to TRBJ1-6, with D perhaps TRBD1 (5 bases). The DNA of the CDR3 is TGTGCCAGCAGCGGGGGAACTCCCCTCCACTTT. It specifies CASSGGTPLHF.